Listed below are T cell receptor beta chains from one sample, sequenced in a study of CD4+ T cells in melanoma. The table came from immunoSEQ multiplex PCR; TCRdb's copy has only in-frame clones and leaves some out. The sample holds over 7,500 clones, 69% seen once. Material for sequencing was peripheral blood. These receptors all come from a human donor with melanoma. The CDR3 runs from the conserved cysteine through the conserved F or W. D genes are given only for firm matches. Clone size, where shown, is once, few, many, or a class for clones that have expanded.

>TRBJ2-7|TRBD1|TRBV5-6|NA
TGTGCCAGCAGCTCGTTATACAGGGGCTCCTACGAGCAGTACTTC
CASSSLYRGSYEQYF
>TRBJ1-6|NA|TRBV9|few
TGTGCCAGCAGCGTAGAAGGAGACCTAGGACCCCTCCACTTT
CASSVEGDLGPLHF
>TRBJ2-7|NA|TRBV7-6|NA
TGTGCCAGCAGCGCCAGGGGGGGGTTCTCCTACGAGCAGTACTTC
CASSARGGFSYEQYF
>TRBJ1-2|TRBD1|TRBV6-4|NA
TGTGCCAGCAGTTACCTTGAGGGGGCCCTATATGGCTACACCTTC
CASSYLEGALYGYTF
>TRBJ1-1|NA|TRBV6-5|NA
TGTGCCAGCAGTTGGGGAGGAGGGGACACTGAAGCTTTCTTT
CASSWGGGDTEAFF
>TRBJ2-3|TRBD2|TRBV5-1|NA
TGCGCCAGCAGCTTGGAGCGGGAGTCAGATACGCAGTATTTT
CASSLERESDTQYF
>TRBJ2-7|TRBD1|TRBV30|NA
TGTGCCTGGAGTGTACAGGACAGGGACTACGAGCAGTACTTC
CAWSVQDRDYEQYF
>TRBJ2-7|TRBD1|TRBV28|NA
TGTGCCAGCAGCTTGACAGGGGTTTCCGACGAGCAGTACTTC
CASSLTGVSDEQYF
>TRBJ1-4|NA|TRBV27|NA
TGTGCCAGCAGCCAATCGCCAGCAACTAATGAAAAACTGTTTTTT
CASSQSPATNEKLFF
>TRBJ1-5|TRBD1|TRBV7-8|NA
TGTGCCAGCAGCTTAGCGCTTAACAGGGGACGCCAGCCCCAGCATTTT
CASSLALNRGRQPQHF
>TRBJ2-1|TRBD2|TRBV4-2|NA
TGTGCCAGCAGCCTGAACGGGCGGGGGGACTACAATGAGCAGTTCTTC
CASSLNGRGDYNEQFF
>TRBJ2-1|NA|TRBV29-1|many
TGCAGCGTTGCGGGAACCACGACTAGGATTATGAATGAGCAGTTCTTC
CSVAGTTTRIMNEQFF
>TRBJ1-4|NA|TRBV18|few
TGTGCCAGCTCACCCCGGACAGCAACTAATGAAAAACTGTTTTTT
CASSPRTATNEKLFF
>TRBJ2-1|TRBD1|TRBV30|few
TGTGCCTGGCAGGGACAGTACAATGAGCAGTTCTTC
CAWQGQYNEQFF
>TRBJ2-7|NA|TRBV4-2|NA
TGTGCCAGCAGCCAGAGCGGGACAGCACCCTACGAGCAGTACTTC
CASSQSGTAPYEQYF
>TRBJ2-5|NA|TRBV6-6|NA
TGTGCCAGCAGTTACTCGAATTCGGAGACCCAGTACTTC
CASSYSNSETQYF
>TRBJ2-7|TRBD2|TRBV7-2|once
TGTGCCAGCAGCCTCCTAGCGGGGGCGCTCTCCTACGAGCAGTACTTC
CASSLLAGALSYEQYF
>TRBJ2-5|TRBD2|TRBV6-5|NA
TGTGCCAGCACCCTACTAGCGGGGGGGCAAGAGACCCAGTACTTC
CASTLLAGGQETQYF
>TRBJ2-3|NA|TRBV6-5|few
TGTGCCAGCAGTTACTCGCGGGGCACAGATACGCAGTATTTT
CASSYSRGTDTQYF
>TRBJ2-5|NA|TRBV28|NA
TGTGCCAGCAGTTTAATGCCAGGAGACCAAGAGACCCAGTACTTC
CASSLMPGDQETQYF
>TRBJ1-5|NA|TRBV28|NA
TGTGCCAGCAGACCCGGACAGCTCAACTATCAGCCCCAGCATTTT
CASRPGQLNYQPQHF
>TRBJ2-7|NA|TRBV27|NA
TGTGCCAGCAAACAAAGCCAGGGGTTTGAGCAGTACTTC
CASKQSQGFEQYF
>TRBJ1-4|NA|TRBV6-6|once
TGTGCCAGCAGGCCTGCCACGGGTTGGAAACTGTTTTTT
CASRPATGWKLFF
>TRBJ2-7|NA|TRBV28|NA
TGTGCCAGCAAGGGAGAACCCTCCTACGAGCAGTACTTC
CASKGEPSYEQYF
>TRBJ2-7|TRBD1|TRBV5-4|many
TGTGCCAGCAGCAGGGACAGCCCCAGTGAGCAGTACTTC
CASSRDSPSEQYF
>TRBJ1-2|NA|TRBV5-5|medium-sized
TGTGCCAGCAAGGAGTCAGGCTACACCTTC
CASKESGYTF
>TRBJ2-1|NA|TRBV7-9|NA
TGTGCCAGCAGCTTAGTCGGCAGCAATGAGCAGTTCTTC
CASSLVGSNEQFF
>TRBJ1-2|NA|TRBV29-1|medium-sized
TGCAGCGTTGTACACGAAGCTAACTATGGCTACACCTTC
CSVVHEANYGYTF
>TRBJ1-6|NA|TRBV4-2|NA
TGTGCCAGCAGCCAAGAGGCGGGCCGAAATTCACCCCTCCACTTT
CASSQEAGRNSPLHF
>TRBJ1-2|NA|TRBV28|once
TGTGCCAGCAGGGCAGGGATGGAGTATGGCTACACCTTC
CASRAGMEYGYTF
>TRBJ2-7|NA|TRBV7-6|NA
TGTGCCAGCAGCTTAGACAAAGTGGGGGGAGGTTTCTCGGGCTACGAGCAGTACTTC
CASSLDKVGGGFSGYEQYF
>TRBJ2-7|NA|TRBV7-7|NA
TGTGCTAGCAGCTTGACAGTGGGGCGCGAGCAGTACTTC
CASSLTVGREQYF
>TRBJ1-1|NA|TRBV5-4|medium-sized
TGTGCCAGCAGCTTGACCGGTTCCGATACCGAAGCTTTCTTT
CASSLTGSDTEAFF